This T cell receptor beta chain was identified in a study of CD8+CD57+ T cells in acquired aplastic anemia. The overall study: Sorted CD4+ and CD8+ cells gave an average of approximately 3 ug of DNA. Overall study findings and caveats: Patients and controls had CD8+ Simpson's diversity values that were not significantly distinct. Between patients and controls, around 30 CD8+ CDR3 sequences were found in common.

Patients chosen for sequencing had shown CD8+CD57+ cell expansion by flow cytometry. Both TCR beta VDJ combination and CDR3 sequence profiling were carried out. Genomic DNA was the template for this profiling. TCRdb itself ran the reads through MiXCR, one entry per CDR3 protein. The data show under 200,000 distinct CDR3 sequences, with roughly half seen just once and about 1.7% held by the top ten. In this sample, this clonotype turned up a few times. Its cognate antigen is unknown. This sequence was found in a human donor with aplastic anemia. Specimen: sorted CD4+, CD8+, or CD8+CD57+ T cells (not recorded which) from PBMCs.

The DNA of the CDR3 is TGCAGCGTTTTCCACAATGAGCAGTTCTTC. Amino acids: CSVFHNEQFF. The chain recombines TRBV29-1 with TRBJ2-1; D is unresolved. Germline lookup yields CDR1 SQVTM and CDR2 ANQGSEA. Between the trimmed V and J ends, which lost 5 bases and 5 bases, there was a span of 4 bases. The CDR3 spans 10 residues.